The 7 T cell receptor beta chains below all came from one sample that was sequenced in a study of blood T cell repertoires in COVID-19. Clones were sequenced by immunoSEQ multiplex PCR, and TCRdb holds only the in-frame ones, with some missing. This table holds over 50,000 clones, around 86% found once. Sequenced sample: peripheral blood. These receptors all come from a human donor in a cohort sampled during active COVID-19.

V and J are TRBV6-5 and TRBJ1-2; 7 nucleotides line up with TRBD1. CDR1 is MNHEY, CDR2 SVGAGI, per germline. CDR3 size: 14 residues. With V trimmed by 7 bases and J by 4 bases, 9 bases remained unmatched. CDR3 sequence (DNA): TGTGCCAGCACGCGAGGGGGCAGGGGCTATGGCTACACCTTC. This translates into CASTRGGRGYGYTF.

This clone was seen a single time. The chain recombines TRBV24-1 with TRBJ2-2, with 9 bases lining up with TRBD1. V lost 9 bases and J lost 1; bases outside the gene matches: 5. The CDR3 totals 15 residues. Germline loops: CDR1 KGHDR, CDR2 SFDVKD. The CDR3 coding sequence is TGTGCCACCCAGACAGGGGGTGGGAACACCGGGGAGCTGTTTTTT. Protein sequence: CATQTGGGNTGELFF.

This rearrangement joins TRBV6-5 to TRBJ1-1, with 10 nucleotides matching TRBD1. This CDR3 spans 14 amino acids. Losses at the gene ends were 7 bases for V and 1 base for J; bases not matched to a gene: 3. Germline V lookup: CDR1 MNHEY, CDR2 SVGAGI. The CDR3 protein is CASIRDRGNTEAFF. The CDR3 DNA follows: TGTGCCAGCATTCGGGACAGGGGGAACACTGAAGCTTTCTTT.

The CDR3 bases are TGTGCCATCAGTGGAGCGGGAGGGGACTACAATGAGCAGTTCTTC. This translates into CAISGAGGDYNEQFF. The chain carries TRBV10-3 and TRBJ2-1, with 10 bases lining up with TRBD2. CDR3 size: 15 residues. Looked up from germline, CDR1 is ENHRY and CDR2 is SYGVKD. V lost 4 bases and J lost 3; bases outside the gene matches: 3.

The J gene is TRBJ1-5, the V gene TRBV6-5; weak D call: TRBD1 (6 bases). CDR1 is MNHEY and CDR2 is SVGAGI in the germline V gene. This CDR3 region has 13 residues. Trimming shortened V by 6 bases and J by 4 bases, and 10 bases separated the two germline ends. In nucleotides, the CDR3 is TGTGCCAGCAGGTGGGACATTAATCAGCCCCAGCATTTT. Translating it yields CASRWDINQPQHF.

The genes are TRBV9 and TRBJ2-7; D is possibly TRBD2 (6 bases). This CDR3 contains 14 residues. Germline V gene lookup returns CDR1 SGDLS and CDR2 YYNGEE. The V gene lost 0 bases and the J gene lost 0 bases, with 7 bases spanning the gap. CDR3 protein: CASSVAGASYEQYF. CDR3 coding DNA: TGTGCCAGCAGCGTAGCGGGAGCCTCCTACGAGCAGTACTTC.

This clone was seen a single time. The rearrangement links TRBV5-1 to TRBJ2-5; 7 nucleotides agree with TRBD2. The trim removed 0 bases at V and 2 bases at J, leaving 4 bases unmatched. Germline V gene sequence: CDR1 SGHRS, CDR2 YFSETQ. The CDR3 consists of 15 residues. This CDR3 reads CASSLEGGKQETQYF. The DNA for the CDR3 is TGCGCCAGCAGCTTGGAGGGAGGGAAACAAGAGACCCAGTACTTC.